These 25 T cell receptor beta chains were all obtained from the same sample, sequenced in a study of blood T cell dynamics during melanoma immunotherapy. The table came from immunoSEQ multiplex PCR; TCRdb's copy has only in-frame clones and leaves some out. The sample records about 990 clones, around 72% being singletons. Notes on the study in general: Among sorted CD8+ subsets, immune-effector cells had the highest clonality and cell-free DNA similarity.

The time point was: week 3, after first cycle of checkpoint inhibitor. The CD3+ CD4- CD8+ CD45RA- CD45RO-high CD27- CCR7- memory phenotype defined TIE cells. Antigens for these TCRs are unknown. The specimen was CD8+ T cells from blood, collected from a patient treated with checkpoint blockade. The receptor set was obtained from a human donor with melanoma.

This sequence joins TRBV14 and TRBJ2-3, with no clear D. Trimming cost V 0 bases and J 6 bases, with 7 bases left between them. CDR3 length: 13 residues. Germline V gene lookup returns CDR1 SGHDN and CDR2 FVKESK. The CDR3 is CASSQEVGDTQYF. In DNA, the CDR3 is TGTGCCAGCAGCCAAGAGGTAGGGGATACGCAGTATTTT.

This clone was recorded a few times. The same CDR3 arises from other DNA sequences in this sample as well. This rearrangement joins TRBV11-2 to TRBJ2-1, with TRBD2 identical over 10 bases. The V gene's germline CDR1 is SGHAT and CDR2 FQNNGV. The ends lost 5 bases at V and 1 base at J; junction bases unmatched: 5. This CDR3 has 16 amino acids. CDR3 in amino acids: CASSHPGLASYNEQFF. The CDR3 bases are TGTGCCAGCAGCCACCCGGGACTAGCGTCCTACAATGAGCAGTTCTTC.

The chain couples TRBV28 to TRBJ2-7, with a possible D match to TRBD1 (6 bases). This CDR3 region has 14 residues. V was shortened by 5 bases and J by 3 bases, with 14 bases between the two germline ends. The germline V gene encodes CDR1 MDHEN and CDR2 SYDVKM. CDR3: CASSPRGGSYEQYF. The DNA of the CDR3 is TGTGCCAGCAGTCCCAGGGGCGGCAGCTACGAGCAGTACTTC.

The J gene is TRBJ1-1, the V gene TRBV19; no firm D call. V lost 0 bases to trimming and J lost 0 bases, with 11 bases between them. The V gene's germline CDR1 is LNHDA and CDR2 SQIVND (reference sequence). The CDR3 contains 16 residues. As DNA, the CDR3 is TGTGCCAGTAGTATAGATGAGGGCACAATGAACACTGAAGCTTTCTTT. Its protein product is CASSIDEGTMNTEAFF.

J is TRBJ2-1 and V is TRBV7-9, with TRBD2 matching 10 bases. In germline, CDR1 is SEHNR, CDR2 FQNEAQ (reference sequence). The length of the CDR3 is 16 residues. J lost 10 bases, V lost 3 bases, and 12 bases had no gene match. This CDR3 is CASSFDRTSGLSEQFF. The DNA for the CDR3 is TGTGCCAGCAGCTTTGATAGGACTAGCGGCCTGTCGGAGCAGTTCTTC.

In its sample, this clone was seen once. The chain couples TRBV6-5 to TRBJ1-1, with 9 bases matching TRBD1. The V and J ends lost 2 bases and 1 base, in that order; junction bases with no gene match: 2. The CDR3 loop spans 15 amino acids. The germline CDR1 and CDR2 sequences are MNHEY and SVGAGI. CDR3 nucleotides: TGTGCCAGCAGTTACGGGGGACAGGGGAACACTGAAGCTTTCTTT. Translation: CASSYGGQGNTEAFF.

The chain carries TRBV28 and TRBJ2-3; D may be TRBD2 (5 bases). The V end lost 6 bases, the J end lost 3 bases, and 10 bases lay between the germline ends. Germline V gives CDR1 MDHEN, CDR2 SYDVKM. The CDR3 totals 13 residues. CDR3 amino acids: CASRITGTDTQYF. CDR3 in DNA: TGTGCCAGCAGGATCACGGGGACAGATACGCAGTATTTT.

This chain links TRBV11-2 with TRBJ2-1; 7 bases are shared with TRBD2. The CDR3 runs to 14 residues. V was clipped by 6 bases and J by 3 bases; unmatched bases: 5. The germline CDR1 and CDR2 sequences are SGHAT and FQNNGV. The CDR3, as DNA: TGTGCCAGCAGTCTCGGACTAGGCTACAATGAGCAGTTCTTC. Its translation: CASSLGLGYNEQFF.

This chain connects TRBV5-6 to TRBJ1-5; no firm D call. The ends were cut back, 3 bases at V and 6 bases at J, with 10 bases in the middle. Germline CDR1 is SGHDT and CDR2 is YYEEEE. The CDR3 contains 13 residues. The CDR3 bases are TGTGCCAGCAGCTGGGGTCCTACTCAGCCCCAGCATTTT. Translated: CASSWGPTQPQHF.

The chain carries TRBV11-1 and TRBJ2-7; D uncertain. Trimming shortened V by 1 base and J by 5 bases, and 9 bases separated the two germline ends. The V gene's germline CDR1 is SGHAT and CDR2 FQDESV (reference sequence). This CDR3 has 13 residues. In DNA, the CDR3 is TGTGCCAGCAGCTTAGGTTTGGGCGACGAGCAGTACTTC. It codes for CASSLGLGDEQYF.

This rearrangement joins TRBV2 to TRBJ1-2; D gene ambiguous. The V gene's germline CDR1 is SNHLY and CDR2 FYNNEI. The V and J ends lost 3 bases and 3 bases respectively, with 23 bases between them. The CDR3 contains 18 residues. The DNA for the CDR3 is TGTGCCAGCAGTGAGGCGGTATCGACGACGTCCTTTTACTATGGCTACACCTTC. Protein product: CASSEAVSTTSFYYGYTF. The complete variable domain, with remaining parts taken from reference TRBV2 and TRBJ1-2, reads EPEVTQTPSHQVTQMGQEVILRCVPISNHLYFYWYRQILGQKVEFLVSFYNNEISEKSEIFDDQFSVERPDGSNFTLKIRSTKLEDSAMYFCASSEAVSTTSFYYGYTFGSGTRLTVV.

The V call is TRBV15, the J call TRBJ2-3, with a weak D call TRBD2 (5 bases). V was clipped by 5 bases and J by 6 bases, with 21 bases between them. The V gene's germline CDR1 is LNHNV and CDR2 YYDKDF (reference sequence). This CDR3 region has 16 residues. The CDR3 protein is CATSRTPPDWRDTQYF. CDR3 coding DNA: TGTGCCACCAGCCGAACGCCGCCGGACTGGCGTGATACGCAGTATTTT.

This clone has a single count. The chain is built from TRBV10-3 and TRBJ2-5; TRBD1 might be the D (6 bases). This CDR3 has 14 amino acids. Trimming stripped 10 bases from V and 4 bases from J, with 19 bases between. Germline CDR1 reads ENHRY; CDR2 reads SYGVKD. CDR3 loop: CASSGLGGVETQYF. Written as DNA, the CDR3 is TGTGCCAGCTCCGGCCTAGGGGGAGTAGAGACCCAGTACTTC.

The chain recombines TRBV28 with TRBJ2-2; D remains ambiguous. This CDR3 is built from 15 residues. CDR1 is MDHEN, CDR2 SYDVKM, per germline. V was pared by 6 bases and J by 0 bases, with 11 bases between. The CDR3 region has the DNA TGTGCCAGCAGGCCGACCGCTTCGAACACCGGGGAGCTGTTTTTT. This gives the protein CASRPTASNTGELFF.

In its sample, this clone was seen once. The gene calls are TRBV19 and TRBJ2-1; D may be TRBD1 (5 bases). This CDR3 region has 15 residues. Between the trimmed V and J ends, which lost 2 bases and 5 bases, there was a span of 13 bases. Germline V gives CDR1 LNHDA, CDR2 SQIVND (reference sequence). This CDR3 is CASSISDGHHNEQFF. In DNA form, the CDR3 reads TGTGCCAGTAGTATAAGCGACGGACACCACAATGAGCAGTTCTTC.

This clone was counted between two and nine times. This chain joins TRBV14 and TRBJ1-2; D is ambiguous. V shed 0 bases and J shed 4 bases, with 6 bases lying between them. This CDR3 is 13 amino acids long. Per germline, CDR1 SGHDN and CDR2 FVKESK. CDR3 sequence reads: CASSQDPTYGYTF. As DNA, the CDR3 is TGTGCCAGCAGCCAAGACCCGACCTATGGCTACACCTTC.

A single count supports this clone. The V call is TRBV27, the J call TRBJ2-7; D not certain. The CDR3 is 12 residues long. Trimming pared 6 bases from V and 0 bases from J, leaving 6 bases between. Germline V gene sequence: CDR1 MNHEY, CDR2 SMNVEV (reference sequence). As DNA, the CDR3 is TGTGCCAGCAGCCCTAGCTCCTACGAGCAGTACTTC. Amino acids: CASSPSSYEQYF.

This rearrangement joins TRBV6-4 to TRBJ1-1; D not certain. Germline V gene data show CDR1 as MRHNA and CDR2 as SNTAGT. V gave up 11 bases and J gave up 4 bases, with 32 bases separating them. The CDR3 loop spans 18 amino acids. CDR3 DNA: TGTGCCCTTTTAATTAGCCATTGCAGGCCTACGGCGGGCACTGAAGCTTTCTTT. This gives the protein CALLISHCRPTAGTEAFF.

This chain joins TRBV5-6 and TRBJ1-6; TRBD1 matches 7 bases. CDR1 and CDR2 (germline): SGHDT, YYEEEE. CDR3 length equals 14 residues. Trimming took 7 bases from V and 6 from J; bases not matched to a gene: 7. DNA for the CDR3: TGTGCCAGCGGATCGACAGGGTTTAATTCACCCCTCCACTTT. Amino acids: CASGSTGFNSPLHF.

On this clone itself: A junction end diverges from the germline sequence, so it may reflect a read error. In DNA, the CDR3 is TGTGCTAGCAGCGCGGACGGTACAGATACGCAGTATTTT. Its translation: CASSADGTDTQYF. The V gene is TRBV7-7, the J gene TRBJ2-3; no firm D call. This CDR3 has 13 amino acids. Germline CDR1 reads SSHAT; CDR2 reads FNYEAQ (reference sequence).

The J gene is TRBJ2-3, the V gene TRBV23-1; TRBD2 matches at 14 bases. TRBV23-1 is an ORF; its function is uncertain. The J segment lost 0 bases and the V segment lost 6 bases, leaving 14 bases of the junction unmatched. This CDR3 spans 20 amino acids. The CDR3 spells CASSPGKTSGRDLSTDTQYF. The CDR3 region has the DNA TGCGCCAGCAGCCCTGGAAAGACTAGCGGGAGGGACCTCAGCACAGATACGCAGTATTTT.

The V and J genes are TRBV4-3 and TRBJ2-7, with 11 nucleotides matching TRBD2. Trimming cost V 3 bases and J 3 bases; bases outside gene matches: 1. Germline V gene sequence: CDR1 LGHNA, CDR2 YSLEER. The CDR3 runs 14 residues. CDR3 nucleotides: TGCGCCAGCAGCCAGGGACTAGCGGTCTACGAGCAGTACTTC. Translating it yields CASSQGLAVYEQYF.

This clone was found a few times. The chain joins TRBV28 to TRBJ2-7; tentative D call: TRBD2 (6 bases). Germline V gene lookup returns CDR1 MDHEN and CDR2 SYDVKM. There are 14 residues in the CDR3. The V gene lost 6 bases and the J gene lost 2 bases, with 14 bases spanning the gap. As DNA, the CDR3 is TGTGCCAGCAGCTGGGGAGGCGGACCCTACGAGCAGTACTTC. Translated, it gives CASSWGGGPYEQYF.

This sequence joins TRBV28 and TRBJ2-7, with D unresolved. Trimming cost V 4 bases and J 3 bases, with 13 bases left between them. The CDR3 runs to 14 residues. Germline lookup yields CDR1 MDHEN and CDR2 SYDVKM. The CDR3 here is CASSSLRFGYEQYF. CDR3 in DNA: TGTGCCAGCAGTTCGCTGCGTTTTGGCTACGAGCAGTACTTC.

The gene calls are TRBV9 and TRBJ2-1; 7 bases align to TRBD2. V was pared by 0 bases and J by 8 bases, with 11 bases of the junction left unmatched. CDR3 length: 16 residues. Germline V gene data show CDR1 as SGDLS and CDR2 as YYNGEE. CDR3 loop: CASSVGRSLSGDEQFF. In DNA, the CDR3 is TGTGCCAGCAGCGTAGGCAGGTCCTTAAGCGGGGATGAGCAGTTCTTC.